This paragraph covers one T cell receptor beta chain sequence. No cognate antigen has been identified for it. The record has no base qualities; no much larger clone is one base away. The entry originates in a study of Ad26.COV2.S vaccination and SARS-CoV-2 variants (dated by TCRdb to 2020 to 2023). Study-level background: Donors in the vaccine arm were drawn from COV1001, a multicentre, randomized, double-blind, placebo-controlled phase I-IIa trial testing Ad26.COV2.S in healthy adults. Investigators remained blinded to trial group allocation during experiments and outcome assessment. Dosing of Ad26.COV2.S was intramuscular, at either 5x10^10 or 1x10^11 viral particles, delivered as one shot or as two shots spaced 56 days apart. Trial participants were randomized into five groups of five: low-dose or high-dose Ad26.COV2.S given once or twice, or placebo on both occasions. A total of approximately 32 samples were included in the TCR-sequenced set, comprising some 20 Ad26.COV2.S vaccine recipients, 5 placebo recipients and 8 SARS-CoV-2 convalescent individuals. The specificity and breadth of SARS-CoV-2-reactive T cell receptors after Ad26.COV2.S vaccination were assessed by TCRbeta repertoire sequencing.

TCRbeta CDR3 regions were sequenced with the immunoSEQ Assay. After extraction, genomic DNA underwent amplification by bias-controlled multiplex PCR, followed by high-throughput sequencing. The study's own analysis went as follows. To quantify the absolute abundance of each unique TCRbeta CDR3 region, sequences were collapsed and filtered. T cell fraction was estimated by normalizing TCRbeta template counts to usable DNA, which was measured by amplifying reference genes present in all nucleated cells. Repertoire TCRs were annotated as SARS-CoV-2-specific by exact matching of V gene, CDR3 amino acid sequence and J gene to a known reactive TCR set. The reference SARS-CoV-2 TCR set came from MIRA and was filtered for enrichment in COVID-19-positive ImmuneCODE repertoires, removing public or cross-reactive TCRs. Using the MIRA antigens, annotated TCRs were further analysed by specific ORF or by position within an ORF. Breadth was defined as annotated unique rearrangements over total unique productive rearrangements; depth was the summed frequency of those rearrangements. TCR breadth was compared between groups using two-sided Wilcoxon rank-sum tests. This is the immuneACCESS table as TCRdb keeps it, with only in-frame sequences that have V and J called. A part of the clones is gone; compared with another copy, unresolved V genes explain less than half, and the rest is unexplained. D and trimming were read from the DNA, whereas the V and J calls and clone size are those reported in that table. The table for this sample lists 250,000 or so clones; around nine tenths of them were counted only once. Less than 3.5% of the sample goes to the ten largest clones.

In the paper's terms, the treatment or condition label means: some 19 received Ad26.COV2.S at low or high dose, single or two shots; about 5 received placebo; per-sample allocation not given. For vaccine and placebo recipients, the sequenced repertoires came from samples collected on day 63 after the first injection. Cohort 1b enrolled about two dozen adults aged 18-55 years at a single site in Boston, USA, between 29 July and 7 August 2020. Ad26.COV2.S consisted of a replication-incompetent adenovirus type 26 vector by which a prefusion-stabilized SARS-CoV-2 spike protein from the original Wuhan strain was expressed. The germline V gene (reference sequence) specifies LGHDT as CDR1 and YNNKEL as CDR2. Trimming accounts for 6 bases at V and 1 base at J, while the number of junction bases matched to no gene is 7. The CDR3 measures 15 amino acids from cysteine to valine. Just CDR3 DNA is preserved here, 45 bases in frame from base 1.

The investigation overall reported the following: Spike-specific TCR breadth was higher in Ad26.COV2.S recipients than in placebo recipients (P = 0.0014). Comparing responses between vaccine doses or regimens was not something the study was powered to do. According to the authors, total T cell responses may have been underestimated by the TCR breadth and depth analyses. Vaccine and placebo recipients had similar non-spike TCR breadth, a finding consistent with the vaccine containing only spike. Substantial breadth of spike-specific CD8+ and CD4+ T cell responses was reported after vaccination.

This TCR was sampled from a person between 18 and 65 years old who received the Ad26.COV2.S COVID-19 vaccine or a placebo. This chain is built from TRBV3-1 (or the pseudogene TRBV3-2) and TRBJ2-7; a stretch of 9 junction bases matches TRBD1. The material was peripheral blood, obtained in a trial of Ad26.COV2.S vaccine versus placebo. The DNA reads as follows: TGTGCCAGCAGTTCGGGGACAGGGCCTTCCTACGAGCAGTACGTC. Translated, this is CASSSGTGPSYEQYV.